The present entry profiles one T cell receptor beta chain with its context. What it recognizes is unknown. Primers included in the PCR were 60 Vbeta and 13 Jbeta primers. In the authors' methods: Around 10 million shared chains were among tens of millions of unique TCR beta chains counted in a later analysis. The protocol was immunoSEQ multiplex PCR, while the TCRdb copy is restricted to in-frame clones and leaves out a portion. That table supplies the V and J calls and clone size; D and trimming were determined from the DNA. The repertoire holds about 84,000 clones, around three fifths seen once, with approximately 16% in the top ten. The sample originates from a study of cytomegalovirus exposure and HLA in healthy donors. Points from the study as a whole: What was likely a sequencing artifact was a cluster of highly shared sequence variants.

With 5 bases clipped from V and 0 bases from J, the junction kept 2 bases outside the gene matches. The germline CDR1 and CDR2 sequences are SGHTA and FQGNSA. The CDR3 has 14 residues. The chain joins TRBV7-2 to TRBJ2-5, with 8 nucleotides matching TRBD2. The origin of this receptor is a middle-aged woman in good health and CMV-seropositive. The sequenced sample was PBMCs. The CDR3: CASSRLANQETQYF. CDR3 bases: TGTGCCAGCAGCCGACTAGCGAACCAAGAGACCCAGTACTTC.